This T cell receptor beta chain stems from a study of T cells in localized non-small cell lung cancer. General study findings and limits: Uninvolved neighboring lung showed the greatest T cell clonality, exceeding tumor. There were a median roughly 61 of the top 100 tumor clones appearing in adjacent lung.

Concerning this clone itself: The antigen is unknown.

Profiled with immunoSEQ multiplex PCR; TCRdb holds only in-frame clones, not every one. Of about 9,000 clones listed, 92% are singletons. Germline values: CDR1 KGHSH, CDR2 LQKENI. V was clipped by 3 bases and J by 6 bases, with 9 bases between them. The CDR3 is made up of 12 amino acids. The sequencing used peripheral blood, collected before any cancer treatment. The J gene is TRBJ2-7, the V gene TRBV18; D perhaps matches TRBD1 (6 bases). The source of this sequence is a woman between 35 and 75 years old with stage I squamous cell lung carcinoma. The CDR3: CASSPQGSEQYF. For the CDR3, the DNA is TGTGCCAGCTCACCCCAGGGGTCCGAGCAGTACTTC. The variable domain in full, with the rest retrieved from reference TRBV18 and TRBJ2-7, is NAGVMQNPRHLVRRRGQEARLRCSPMKGHSHVYWYRQLPEEGLKFMVYLQKENIIDESGMPKERFSAEFPKEGPSILRIQQVVRGDSAAYFCASSPQGSEQYFGPGTRLTVT.